This T cell receptor beta chain derives from a study of cytomegalovirus exposure and HLA in healthy donors. The V and J ends lost 3 bases and 0 bases respectively, with 10 bases between them. The CDR3 runs to 15 residues. Germline V lookup: CDR1 MGHRA, CDR2 YSYEKL. It was with 60 Vbeta and 13 Jbeta primers that the PCR ran. In the authors' methods: A later analysis counted approximately 80 million unique TCR beta chains, 9.5 million to 12 million shared. Sequencing was performed with immunoSEQ multiplex PCR; in TCRdb, only in-frame clones are kept and a portion is missing. D and trimming come from the DNA, and the V and J calls and clone size come from that table. This sample has roughly 200,000 clones, with approximately 80% found just once. This clone has just a few counts. Its antigen is not identified. Study results and caveats: Among immune exposure information, only CMV serostatus was available. Presence/absence analysis assumed near-uniform sequencing depth across donors. Earlier analysis yielded a pattern in which most TCR beta V segments were productive about 90% or about 30% of the time.

Sample: PBMCs. The TCR comes from a boy younger than 10 in good health and CMV-seronegative. This chain connects TRBV4-1 to TRBJ2-3; TRBD2 is a possible D gene (6 bases). CDR3 sequence: CASSQREASTDTQYF. Written as DNA, the CDR3 is TGCGCCAGCAGCCAGCGGGAAGCTAGCACAGATACGCAGTATTTT.